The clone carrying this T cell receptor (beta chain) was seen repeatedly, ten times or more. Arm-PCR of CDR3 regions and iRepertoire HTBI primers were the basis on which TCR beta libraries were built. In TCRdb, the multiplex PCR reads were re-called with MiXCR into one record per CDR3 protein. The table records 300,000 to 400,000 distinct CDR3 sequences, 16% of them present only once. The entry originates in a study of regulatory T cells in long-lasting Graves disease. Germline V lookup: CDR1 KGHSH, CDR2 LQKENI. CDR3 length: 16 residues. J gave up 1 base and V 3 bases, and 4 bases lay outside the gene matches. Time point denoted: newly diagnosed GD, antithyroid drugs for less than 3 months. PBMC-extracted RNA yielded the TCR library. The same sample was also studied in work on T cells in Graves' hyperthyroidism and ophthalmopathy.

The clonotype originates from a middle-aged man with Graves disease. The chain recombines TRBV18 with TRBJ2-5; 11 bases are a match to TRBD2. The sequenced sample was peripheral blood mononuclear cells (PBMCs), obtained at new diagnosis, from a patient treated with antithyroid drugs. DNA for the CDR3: TGTGCCAGCTCACCCCCGGGACTAGCGGTCCAAGAGACCCAGTACTTC. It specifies CASSPPGLAVQETQYF.